The present entry profiles one T cell receptor beta chain with its context. Trimming took 8 bases from V and 6 from J, leaving 16 bases between them. This CDR3 has 13 residues. Germline CDR1 is SGHTA and CDR2 is FQGNSA. This specimen comes from a study of blood T cell repertoires in COVID-19. Per the original methods: The assay estimated nucleated cells by amplifying reference gene primers. The assay was immunoSEQ multiplex PCR, and TCRdb's table has in-frame clones only and misses some. V and J calls and clone size are as listed in that table; D and trimming were resolved from the DNA. The data contain about 220,000 clones, roughly four fifths of them singletons.

The sample taken for sequencing was peripheral blood. This sequence was found in a woman aged 55-69 years with acute or convalescent COVID-19. V and J are TRBV7-2 and TRBJ1-1; no definite D call. The CDR3 nucleotides read TGTGCCAGCCTCGCATCCATTACAGCTGAAGCTTTCTTT. Amino acid sequence: CASLASITAEAFF. Combining the CDR3 with reference TRBV7-2 and TRBJ1-1 gives the whole variable domain GAGVSQSPSNKVTEKGKDVELRCDPISGHTALYWYRQSLGQGLEFLIYFQGNSAPDKSGLPSDRFSAERTGGSVSTLTIQRTQQEDSAVYLCASLASITAEAFFGQGTRLTVV.